These T cell receptor beta chains were read from a single sample in a study of T cell responses to AZD1222 COVID-19 vaccine. Sequenced by immunoSEQ multiplex PCR; TCRdb stores in-frame clones only, minus some. There are about 150,000 clones in the sample; around 90% occur only once, and under 2.5% lies in the top ten. Sequencing used peripheral blood, obtained on day 0 of AZD1222 vaccination. Receptor source: an adult in good health. CDR3s include the opening cysteine and the closing phenylalanine or tryptophan. D genes are given only for firm matches. Some rows mark clone size as missing; the rest say once, few, many or name a class of expanded clone.

TGCGCCAGCAGCCAAGAAAACGATTATGGCTACACCTTC CASSQENDYGYTF NA NA 13 TRBJ1-2 TRBV4-3
TGTGCCAGTAGTATAGATTGGGATCAGCCCCAGCATTTT CASSIDWDQPQHF NA NA 13 TRBJ1-5 TRBV19
TGTGCCAGTAGTTTGGACAGTGAAAAACTGTTTTTT CASSLDSEKLFF NA NA 12 TRBJ1-4 TRBV19
TGTGCCAGCAGATTTCTAGCGGGGTCCTACAATGAGCAGTTCTTC CASRFLAGSYNEQFF TRBD2 NA 15 TRBJ2-1 TRBV7-2
TGTGCCAGCAGTTACATGAGCGTCTTGAACACTGAAGCTTTCTTT CASSYMSVLNTEAFF NA NA 15 TRBJ1-1 TRBV6-5
TGTGCCAGCAGCTCACAGGTTAACACTGAAGCTTTCTTT CASSSQVNTEAFF NA NA 13 TRBJ1-1 TRBV5-8
TGTGCCAGCAGCCGGGACAGGGATAATTCACCCCTCCACTTT CASSRDRDNSPLHF TRBD1 once 14 TRBJ1-6 TRBV25-1
TGTGCCAGCTCTCAGCAGGCGAGCTACAATGAGCAGTTCTTC CASSQQASYNEQFF NA NA 14 TRBJ2-1 TRBV18
TGTGCCAGCAGTCCTCCGGGACAGGGGGATAGGACACCCCTCCACTTT CASSPPGQGDRTPLHF TRBD1 NA 16 TRBJ1-6 TRBV28
TGTGCCAGCAGTTCCCCTAGCTTAGGGACAGGCAAGTCACCCCTCCACTTT CASSSPSLGTGKSPLHF TRBD1 NA 17 TRBJ1-6 TRBV28
TGTGCCAGCAGTTTAGGGCAGGGGGCGGGAGAGCAGTACTTC CASSLGQGAGEQYF TRBD1 NA 14 TRBJ2-7 TRBV28
TGTGCCTGGAGGGGGGCGGGCAGGGAAACGCATTCACCCCTCCACTTT CAWRGAGRETHSPLHF NA NA 16 TRBJ1-6 TRBV30
TGTGCCAGCAGTTCCTCTAGCGGTTCCTACAATGAGCAGTTCTTC CASSSSSGSYNEQFF TRBD2 few 15 TRBJ2-1 TRBV27
TGCGCCAGCAGCTTGGGCAGGGTCGGCACCGGGGAGCTGTTTTTT CASSLGRVGTGELFF NA NA 15 TRBJ2-2 TRBV5-1
TGTGCCAGCAGTGAACTCCGGGACCGGGGCCTATTTGGTGGCTACACCTTC CASSELRDRGLFGGYTF NA few 17 TRBJ1-2 TRBV6-1
TGTGCCAGCTCCCAGGGGAGCGGAAACACCATATATTTT CASSQGSGNTIYF NA once 13 TRBJ1-3 TRBV7-9